This T cell receptor (beta chain) was sequenced during a study of regulatory T cells in long-lasting Graves disease. Time point described: newly diagnosed GD, antithyroid drugs for less than 3 months. PBMCs were the source of the RNA used for TCR sequencing. Germline loops: CDR1 DFQATT, CDR2 SNEGSKA (reference sequence). V lost 6 bases, J lost 5 bases, and 11 bases lay in between. This CDR3 spans 11 amino acids. According to the study, TCR beta libraries were built with iRepertoire HTBI primers and CDR3-region Arm-PCR. TCRdb recomputed calls from the multiplex PCR reads with MiXCR, one row per CDR3 protein. This table holds approximately 560,000 distinct CDR3 sequences, about 16% found once. This clonotype was observed many times. These same data were also listed under a study on T cells in Graves' hyperthyroidism and ophthalmopathy. That study adds: No progression to ophthalmopathy during 18 months of follow-up defined stable disease. Most thyroid clonotypes expanded above 0.001 appeared in blood too. A model using 13 V-J features told ophthalmopathy apart from stable hyperthyroidism.

The specimen comprised peripheral blood mononuclear cells (PBMCs), sampled at new diagnosis, from a patient treated with antithyroid drugs. The chain combines TRBV20-1 with TRBJ2-7; D is perhaps TRBD2 (5 bases). The clonotype was recovered from a man between 18 and 29 years old with Graves disease. CDR3: CSAEGGHEQYF. In DNA form, the CDR3 reads TGCAGTGCAGAGGGCGGGCACGAGCAGTACTTC.